The present TCR beta chain was sequenced within a study of lymphopenia after photon versus proton radiotherapy. Regarding this clone: Its cognate antigen is unknown.

TCRdb's copy holds only in-frame clones and misses some; the assay was immunoSEQ multiplex PCR. The sample has approximately 23,000 clones, approximately 90% seen once. Germline assignment: CDR1 MGHDK and CDR2 SYGVNS. The CDR3 totals 16 residues. V lost 1 base to trimming and J lost 0 bases, with 10 bases between them. Whole-study findings and limits: Photon-treated patients lost naive T cells and TCR diversity; proton-treated stayed stable.

Specimen: peripheral blood, collected from a patient treated with proton-based radiotherapy. This sequence was found in a man aged 80 or over with esophageal cancer. The V gene is TRBV25-1, the J gene TRBJ2-1; D is unclear. In DNA form, the CDR3 reads TGTGCCAGCAGTGAATCTCACGGCAGCTCCTACAATGAGCAGTTCTTC. It encodes CASSESHGSSYNEQFF.